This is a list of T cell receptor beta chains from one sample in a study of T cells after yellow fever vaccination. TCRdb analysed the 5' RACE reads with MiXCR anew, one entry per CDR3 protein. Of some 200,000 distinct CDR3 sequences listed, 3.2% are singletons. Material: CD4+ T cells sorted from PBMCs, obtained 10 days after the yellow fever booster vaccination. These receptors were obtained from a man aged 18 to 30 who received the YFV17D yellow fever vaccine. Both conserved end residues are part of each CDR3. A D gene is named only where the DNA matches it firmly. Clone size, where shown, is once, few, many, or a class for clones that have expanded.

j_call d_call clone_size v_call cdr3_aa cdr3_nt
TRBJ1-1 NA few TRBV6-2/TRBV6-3 CASSYRAGRTNTEAFF TGTGCCAGCAGTTACCGGGCAGGGAGGACGAACACTGAAGCTTTCTTT
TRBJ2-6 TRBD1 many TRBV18 CASSPKAPRGTGANVLTF TGTGCCAGCTCACCAAAAGCTCCCAGGGGGACAGGGGCCAACGTCCTGACTTTC
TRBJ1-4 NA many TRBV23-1 CASPHSAGSGHATNEKLFF TGCGCCAGCCCCCACTCGGCGGGGTCAGGGCATGCAACTAATGAAAAACTGTTTTTT
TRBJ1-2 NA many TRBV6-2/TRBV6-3 CASTQGTYYGYTF TGTGCCAGCACCCAAGGGACGTACTATGGCTACACCTTC
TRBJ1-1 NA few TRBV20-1 CSAKEGGGTEAFF TGCAGTGCTAAAGAGGGGGGGGGCACTGAAGCTTTCTTT
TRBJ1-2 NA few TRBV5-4 CASSLEGGLGYGYTF TGTGCCAGCAGCTTGGAGGGGGGCCTGGGATATGGCTACACCTTC
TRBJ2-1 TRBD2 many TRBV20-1 CSLLTSGGAGEQFF TGCAGCCTACTAACTAGCGGGGGGGCGGGTGAGCAGTTCTTC
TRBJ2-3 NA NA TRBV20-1 CSASESTDTQYF TGCAGTGCTAGTGAGTCCACAGATACGCAGTATTTT
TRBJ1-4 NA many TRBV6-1 CASSEWRARTSFF TGTGCCAGCAGTGAATGGCGGGCCAGGACTTCGTTTTTT
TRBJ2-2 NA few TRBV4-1 CASSQGPGRGTGELFF TGCGCCAGCAGCCAAGGGCCGGGCCGGGGCACCGGGGAGCTGTTTTTT
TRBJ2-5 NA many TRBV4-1 CASSQEYSGQETQYF TGCGCCAGCAGCCAAGAATATTCCGGACAAGAGACCCAGTACTTC
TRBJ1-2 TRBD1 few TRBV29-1 CSGSEGQAYGYTF TGCAGCGGCAGCGAGGGACAGGCGTATGGCTACACCTTC
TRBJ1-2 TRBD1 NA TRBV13 CASTLLGQGEGYTF TGTGCCAGCACCTTACTCGGACAGGGGGAAGGCTACACCTTC
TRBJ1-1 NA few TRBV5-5 CASSLDGTANTEAFF TGTGCCAGCAGCTTGGATGGGACGGCGAACACTGAAGCTTTCTTT
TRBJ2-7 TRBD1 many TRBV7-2 CASSQRQGPYYEQYF TGTGCCAGCAGCCAGAGACAGGGCCCCTACTACGAGCAGTACTTC
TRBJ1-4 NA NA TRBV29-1 CSVDWGNEKLFF TGCAGCGTTGATTGGGGGAATGAAAAACTGTTTTTT
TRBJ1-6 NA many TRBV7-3 CASSLKGSDSPLHF TGTGCCAGCAGCTTAAAGGGTAGTGATTCACCCCTCCACTTT
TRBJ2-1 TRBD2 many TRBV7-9 CASSLERGQFF TGTGCCAGCAGCTTAGAGCGGGGGCAGTTCTTC
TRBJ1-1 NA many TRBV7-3 CASSLVGRGEAEAFF TGTGCCAGCAGCTTAGTAGGACGGGGGGAGGCTGAAGCTTTCTTT
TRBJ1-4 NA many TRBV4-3 CASSLARGEKLFF TGCGCCAGCAGCCTCGCGCGGGGTGAAAAACTGTTTTTT
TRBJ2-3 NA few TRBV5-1 CASSLAGQVDTQYF TGCGCCAGCAGCTTGGCGGGGCAGGTGGATACGCAGTATTTT
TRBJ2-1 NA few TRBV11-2 CASRGARGNWDEQFF TGTGCCAGCCGGGGAGCACGGGGGAATTGGGATGAGCAGTTCTTC
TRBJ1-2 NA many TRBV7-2 CASSTPGQNYGYTF TGTGCCAGCAGTACCCCGGGACAAAACTATGGCTACACCTTC